A single sample gave rise to the 9 T cell receptor beta chains below, sequenced in a study of identical twins. TCRdb analysed the 5' RACE reads with MiXCR anew, one entry per CDR3 protein. The data show about 190,000 distinct CDR3 sequences, more than 15% seen once. These records were also assigned to another study, of T cells expressing NK-cell markers.

Sequenced material: CD8+ T cells sorted from blood. The source is a woman younger than 35 in good health.

The chain employs TRBV12-3 or TRBV12-4 and TRBJ1-1; 10 positions agree with TRBD1. Trimming cost V 1 base and J 10 bases; bases outside gene matches: 12. This CDR3 contains 16 residues. In DNA form, the CDR3 reads TGTGCCAGCAGTTTAGATGAGACAGGGGGCTTTCAGGTAGCTTTCTTT. This sequence encodes CASSLDETGGFQVAFF.

The chain recombines TRBV27 with TRBJ2-7; D is possibly TRBD1 (6 bases). The CDR3 spans 11 residues. Germline assignment: CDR1 MNHEY and CDR2 SMNVEV (reference sequence). The V gene lost 8 bases and the J gene lost 4 bases, with 9 bases spanning the gap. CDR3 DNA sequence: TGTGCCAGCGAACAGGGTTACGAGCAGTACTTC. Amino acids: CASEQGYEQYF.

This clonotype was seen many times. The chain links TRBV5-1 to TRBJ2-1; D call uncertain. The germline V and J ends were trimmed by 2 bases and 0 bases, with 9 bases remaining between them. Germline assignment: CDR1 SGHRS and CDR2 YFSETQ. CDR3 length equals 15 residues. CDR3 loop: CASSLRVSSYNEQFF. The CDR3, as DNA: TGCGCCAGCAGCTTACGGGTCAGCTCCTACAATGAGCAGTTCTTC.

Only one count was recorded for this clonotype. The chain couples TRBV7-8 to TRBJ2-2; D remains ambiguous. Germline V gene lookup returns CDR1 SGHVS and CDR2 FQNEAQ. The CDR3 sequence is 13 residues long. Trimming stripped 5 bases from V and 6 bases from J, with 10 bases between. In DNA form, the CDR3 reads TGTGCCAGCAGCCCTCGAGTTCCCGGGGAGCTGTTTTTT. Encoded protein: CASSPRVPGELFF.

The gene calls are TRBV9 and TRBJ2-1, with 13 nucleotides matching TRBD2. In germline, CDR1 is SGDLS, CDR2 YYNGEE. The CDR3 extends over 15 amino acids. The V and J ends lost 3 bases and 6 bases, in that order; junction bases with no gene match: 3. The CDR3 region has the DNA TGTGCCAGCAGCGCCGGGACTAGCGGGGCCAATGAGCAGTTCTTC. Its protein is CASSAGTSGANEQFF.

The rearrangement uses TRBV27 and TRBJ2-4, with D uncertain. Trimming removed 5 bases at V and 4 bases at J, with 12 bases between. The CDR3 sequence is 14 residues long. CDR1 MNHEY and CDR2 SMNVEV come from the germline V gene (reference sequence). The CDR3 loop is CASSPGGSKNIQYF. CDR3 coding DNA: TGTGCCAGCAGTCCCGGTGGGTCGAAAAACATTCAGTACTTC.

This clonotype was observed a handful of times. The rearrangement links TRBV20-1 to TRBJ2-1; D may be TRBD2 (6 bases). The length of the CDR3 is 11 residues. The germline CDR1 and CDR2 sequences are DFQATT and SNEGSKA (reference sequence). Trimming pared 3 bases from V and 14 bases from J, leaving 14 bases between. CDR3 bases: TGCAGTGCTAGCCCGGCGGGAAGGGAGTTCTTC. It yields the protein CSASPAGREFF.

In this sample, this clonotype turned up a few times. The V call is TRBV28, the J call TRBJ1-4; D gene unclear. CDR3 length equals 19 residues. Germline CDR1 is MDHEN and CDR2 is SYDVKM. V was clipped by 6 bases and J by 0 bases, with 23 bases between them. The CDR3 sequence is CASSPLTRWSLATNEKLFF. In DNA form, the CDR3 reads TGTGCCAGCAGCCCCCTTACAAGATGGTCGCTAGCAACTAATGAAAAACTGTTTTTT.

The rearrangement uses TRBV4-1 and TRBJ2-7, with 10 bases matching TRBD2. V shed 4 bases and J 2 bases; nucleotides not matched to a gene: 5. Germline-derived CDR1 and CDR2 are MGHRA and YSYEKL. The CDR3 is made up of 15 amino acids. As DNA, the CDR3 is TGCGCCAGCAGCCTCACTAGCGGGGAAACCTACGAGCAGTACTTC. Translation: CASSLTSGETYEQYF.